This entry lists 25 T cell receptor beta chains sequenced from one sample in a study of identical twins (dated by TCRdb to about 2016). Libraries were constructed by 5' RACE. TCRdb names Illumina HiSeq 2000 as the instrument used. The public sequencing data were trimmed at Q25 with fastp and processed into clonotypes with MiXCR by TCRdb, which kept only in-frame beta chains. Every CDR3 protein is listed once, alongside the most common genes and DNA of its rows. The sample has hundreds of thousands of distinct CDR3 sequences on record, 8.5% to 9.5% of them singletons. Of the sample, roughly 0.9% is held by the ten largest clones. These data were also filed under a second study, of yellow fever vaccine responses in identical twins.

Sample: PBMCs. These receptors all come from a young woman in good health.

This clonotype was observed many times. V usage is TRBV5-6 and J usage is TRBJ2-5; D not resolved. V shed 1 base and J shed 3 bases, with 7 bases lying between them. Per the germline V gene, CDR1 is SGHDT and CDR2 is YYEEEE. This CDR3 is built from 13 residues. The CDR3 nucleotides are TGTGCCAGCAGCTTGTTTCCGGAAGAGACCCAGTACTTC. Translated: CASSLFPEETQYF.

Note on this clonotype: This may be a read error, as it is one base from a much larger clone. J is TRBJ2-4 and V is TRBV9; TRBD2 aligns across 11 bases. The CDR3 has 15 amino acids. Germline loops: CDR1 SGDLS, CDR2 YYNGEE. CDR3 sequence: CASSVTSGVKNIRYF. The CDR3 DNA is TGTGCCAGCAGCGTGACTAGCGGGGTCAAAAACATTCGGTACTTC.

The V and J genes are TRBV7-9 and TRBJ2-4; perhaps TRBD2 as D (6 bases). The CDR3 runs to 14 residues. Germline-derived CDR1 and CDR2 are SEHNR and FQNEAQ (reference sequence). Between the trimmed V and J ends, which lost 0 bases and 9 bases, there was a span of 12 bases. CDR3 nucleotide sequence: TGTGCCAGCAGCTTAGCGGGCCAGGAGGGCATTCAGTACTTC. It translates to CASSLAGQEGIQYF. Looking up the rest from reference TRBV7-9 and TRBJ2-4 gives the full variable domain: DTGVSQNPRHKITKRGQNVTFRCDPISEHNRLYWYRQTLGQGPEFLTYFQNEAQLEKSRLLSDRFSAERPKGSFSTLEIQRTEQGDSAMYLCASSLAGQEGIQYFGAGTRLSVL.

This clonotype was counted at least ten times. The CDR3 DNA is TGTGCCAGCAGCTTAGGACGTGATCAGCCCCAGCATTTT. It specifies CASSLGRDQPQHF. This chain uses TRBV7-9 with TRBJ1-5; D is uncertain. V was trimmed by 1 base and J by 5 bases, leaving 6 bases between them. The CDR3 loop spans 13 amino acids. CDR1 is SEHNR and CDR2 is FQNEAQ in the germline V gene (reference sequence).

CDR3 protein: CAWTTGNTGELFF. Written as DNA, the CDR3 is TGTGCCTGGACTACAGGGAACACCGGGGAGCTGTTTTTT. The chain has TRBV30 and TRBJ2-2, with D tentatively TRBD1 (5 bases). Germline V lookup: CDR1 GTSNPN, CDR2 SVGIG (reference sequence). This CDR3 region has 13 residues. Trimming left V 4 bases short and J 1 base short, with 7 bases between.

The table lists this clonotype with many counts. In nucleotides, the CDR3 is TGTGCCAGCAGTTATCTGTCCTACAATGAGCAGTTCTTC. As protein: CASSYLSYNEQFF. This chain uses TRBV6-2 or TRBV6-3 with TRBJ2-1; no clear D gene. The CDR3 covers 13 residues. Trimming took 3 bases from V and 1 from J, leaving 4 bases between them. Per the germline V gene, CDR1 is MNHEY and CDR2 is SVGEGT.

This clonotype turned up a few times. The rearrangement links TRBV5-6 to TRBJ1-1; TRBD1 might be the D (6 bases). CDR1 and CDR2 (germline): SGHDT, YYEEEE. The CDR3 consists of 14 residues. V lost 2 bases, J lost 1 base, and 9 bases lay in between. The CDR3 loop is CASSFPTGNTEAFF. The CDR3, as DNA: TGTGCCAGCAGCTTCCCGACAGGGAACACTGAAGCTTTCTTT.

The CDR3 protein is CSAEAEGGVGTEAFF. CDR3 nucleotides: TGCAGTGCTGAGGCAGAAGGGGGAGTAGGGACTGAAGCTTTCTTT. V is TRBV20-1 and J is TRBJ1-1; TRBD1 might be the D (6 bases). V was cut by 5 bases and J by 5 bases, with 21 bases left in between. Germline loops: CDR1 DFQATT, CDR2 SNEGSKA (reference sequence). The CDR3 sequence is 15 residues long.

V and J are TRBV6-1 and TRBJ2-2; D might be TRBD2 (5 bases). The germline CDR1 and CDR2 sequences are MNHNS and SASEGT. V lost 5 bases, J lost 0 bases, and 13 bases lay in between. The CDR3 is made up of 16 amino acids. The CDR3 loop reads CASSTGGRANTGELFF. The DNA of the CDR3 is TGTGCCAGCAGTACCGGAGGACGGGCGAACACCGGGGAGCTGTTTTTT.

At least ten counts were recorded for this clonotype. The chain joins TRBV20-1 to TRBJ2-3; no clear D. CDR1 DFQATT and CDR2 SNEGSKA come from the germline V gene (reference sequence). V lost 4 bases and J 0 bases, leaving 11 bases between the germline ends. This CDR3 comprises 14 residues. CDR3 sequence: CSANRDISTDTQYF. The DNA of the CDR3 is TGCAGTGCTAATCGTGACATCAGCACAGATACGCAGTATTTT.

A few counts support this clonotype. The chain links TRBV5-5 to TRBJ2-2; 15 bases line up with TRBD2. Germline V lookup: CDR1 SGHKS, CDR2 YYEKEE (reference sequence). The length of the CDR3 is 18 residues. With 4 bases clipped from V and 3 bases from J, the junction kept 7 bases outside the gene matches. The CDR3 protein is CASSGGTSGGRHTGELFF. The CDR3 DNA is TGTGCCAGCAGCGGAGGGACTAGCGGGGGGCGCCACACCGGGGAGCTGTTTTTT. Full variable domain (missing parts from reference TRBV5-5 and TRBJ2-2): DAGVTQSPTHLIKTRGQQVTLRCSPISGHKSVSWYQQVLGQGPQFIFQYYEKEERGRGNFPDRFSARQFPNYSSELNVNALLLGDSALYLCASSGGTSGGRHTGELFFGEGSRLTVL.

This clonotype showed up just a few times. The V call is TRBV28, the J call TRBJ2-7, with 8 bases lining up with TRBD1. The CDR3 is made up of 13 amino acids. J gave up 0 bases and V 10 bases, and 5 bases lay outside the gene matches. Germline-derived CDR1 and CDR2 are MDHEN and SYDVKM. As DNA, the CDR3 is TGTGCCACCTGGACAGGGAGCTCCTACGAGCAGTACTTC. Translation gives CATWTGSSYEQYF.

This clonotype was counted between two and nine times. The V call is TRBV24-1, the J call TRBJ2-7, with D uncertain. V lost 3 bases and J lost 3, with 17 bases in between. Germline CDR1 reads KGHDR; CDR2 reads SFDVKD. This CDR3 has 16 amino acids. CDR3 in amino acids: CATSDTIDGYNYEQYF. DNA for the CDR3: TGTGCCACCAGTGATACCATTGACGGGTACAACTACGAGCAGTACTTC.

There are a few counts of this clonotype. The CDR3 nucleotides read TGTGCCAGCAGCTTCCAGACAGTCAACACTGAAGCTTTCTTT. Translation: CASSFQTVNTEAFF. V is TRBV7-8 and J is TRBJ1-1; D might be TRBD1 (5 bases). Between the trimmed V and J ends, which lost 3 bases and 2 bases, there was a span of 10 bases. The germline V gene encodes CDR1 SGHVS and CDR2 FQNEAQ. This CDR3 spans 14 amino acids.

The chain recombines TRBV27 with TRBJ2-1; TRBD2 aligns across 7 bases. V was pared by 2 bases and J by 3 bases, with 4 bases of the junction left unmatched. The CDR3 covers 15 residues. Germline assignment: CDR1 MNHEY and CDR2 SMNVEV (reference sequence). The CDR3 is CASSLAGAGYNEQFF. The CDR3 DNA reads as TGTGCCAGCAGTTTAGCGGGAGCAGGCTACAATGAGCAGTTCTTC.

This clonotype was observed a few times. The V call is TRBV4-1, the J call TRBJ1-6, with 9 bases that match TRBD1. Germline V gene sequence: CDR1 MGHRA, CDR2 YSYEKL. J was trimmed by 9 bases and V by 2 bases; bases with no gene match: 5. CDR3 length equals 15 residues. CDR3 sequence (DNA): TGCGCCAGCAGCCAAACCCGGGACAGGGCTTCACCCCTCCACTTT. Residues: CASSQTRDRASPLHF.

This sequence joins TRBV7-2 and TRBJ2-5, with D perhaps matching TRBD2 (6 bases). This CDR3 contains 15 residues. Trimming stripped 6 bases from V and 4 bases from J, with 18 bases between. Germline values: CDR1 SGHTA, CDR2 FQGNSA. CDR3 loop: CASSPMIGGGETQYF. The CDR3, as DNA: TGTGCCAGCAGTCCCATGATCGGGGGTGGAGAGACCCAGTACTTC.

The chain employs TRBV7-9 and TRBJ2-1, with 7 bases lining up with TRBD1. J was trimmed by 3 bases and V by 2 bases; bases with no gene match: 10. The germline gives CDR1 SEHNR, CDR2 FQNEAQ (reference sequence). CDR3 length: 17 residues. CDR3 coding DNA: TGTGCCAGCAGCTTAAAAGGAAAGACAGGGAACTACAATGAGCAGTTCTTC. Translation gives CASSLKGKTGNYNEQFF.

This chain links TRBV5-1 with TRBJ2-1; D not resolved. There are 14 residues in the CDR3. The germline CDR1 and CDR2 sequences are SGHRS and YFSETQ. Between the trimmed V and J ends, which lost 0 bases and 10 bases, there was a span of 14 bases. The CDR3 region has the DNA TGCGCCAGCAGCTTGGATCAGGTAGAAAGGGAGCAGTTCTTC. Translating it yields CASSLDQVEREQFF. Full variable domain (missing parts from reference TRBV5-1 and TRBJ2-1): KAGVTQTPRYLIKTRGQQVTLSCSPISGHRSVSWYQQTPGQGLQFLFEYFSETQRNKGNFPGRFSGRQFSNSRSEMNVSTLELGDSALYLCASSLDQVEREQFFGPGTRLTVL.

This clonotype was recorded a few times. V is TRBV6-2 or TRBV6-3 and J is TRBJ2-7; D is perhaps TRBD1 (5 bases). Germline V gene lookup returns CDR1 MNHEY and CDR2 SVGEGT. This CDR3 contains 12 residues. Trimming stripped 7 bases from V and 3 bases from J, with 10 bases between. The CDR3 DNA reads as TGTGCCAGCACCGGACATTACTACGAGCAGTACTTC. Protein sequence: CASTGHYYEQYF.

This clonotype was counted ten times or more. The chain joins TRBV21-1 to TRBJ2-4; the table's D call of TRBD1 was not tested on the DNA. TRBV21-1 is a pseudogene locus. This CDR3 region has 13 residues. DNA for the CDR3: TGTGCCAGCAGGACCGAACGGGGCAACATTCAGTACTTC. Amino acid sequence: CASRTERGNIQYF.

The chain uses TRBV12-3 or TRBV12-4 and TRBJ2-3, with 7 bases lining up with TRBD2. CDR3 length: 19 residues. Unmatched junction bases numbered 18, after V lost 6 bases and J lost 0 bases. This chain's CDR3 is CASSIGLDIGLGSTDTQYF. CDR3 in DNA: TGTGCCAGCAGCATAGGACTAGATATCGGTCTTGGGAGCACAGATACGCAGTATTTT.

This clonotype was seen a handful of times. The rearrangement joins TRBV20-1 to TRBJ2-1, with 11 bases fitting TRBD2. Germline CDR1 and CDR2: DFQATT and SNEGSKA (reference sequence). V gave up 6 bases and J gave up 0 bases; unmatched junction bases: 7. The CDR3 spans 16 residues. CDR3 loop: CSAGLAGPLSYNEQFF. The CDR3 DNA reads TGCAGTGCCGGACTAGCGGGTCCTCTCTCCTACAATGAGCAGTTCTTC.

At least ten counts were recorded for this clonotype. This rearrangement joins TRBV29-1 to TRBJ1-1; D gene uncertain. The length of the CDR3 is 14 residues. Per the germline V gene, CDR1 is SQVTM and CDR2 is ANQGSEA. V lost 7 bases and J lost 3, with 18 bases in between. The CDR3: CSAKLGGLDTEAFF. The CDR3 bases are TGCAGCGCTAAATTAGGTGGTTTGGACACTGAAGCTTTCTTT.

This clonotype was detected a few times. The V gene is TRBV5-8, the J gene TRBJ2-6; D perhaps matches TRBD2 (6 bases). V gave up 2 bases and J gave up 3 bases, with 15 bases separating them. The CDR3 has 17 amino acids. The V gene's germline CDR1 is SGHTS and CDR2 YDEGEE. This CDR3 is CASSFGGRVGGANVLTF. In nucleotides, the CDR3 is TGTGCCAGCAGCTTCGGGGGAAGAGTTGGTGGGGCCAACGTCCTGACTTTC.